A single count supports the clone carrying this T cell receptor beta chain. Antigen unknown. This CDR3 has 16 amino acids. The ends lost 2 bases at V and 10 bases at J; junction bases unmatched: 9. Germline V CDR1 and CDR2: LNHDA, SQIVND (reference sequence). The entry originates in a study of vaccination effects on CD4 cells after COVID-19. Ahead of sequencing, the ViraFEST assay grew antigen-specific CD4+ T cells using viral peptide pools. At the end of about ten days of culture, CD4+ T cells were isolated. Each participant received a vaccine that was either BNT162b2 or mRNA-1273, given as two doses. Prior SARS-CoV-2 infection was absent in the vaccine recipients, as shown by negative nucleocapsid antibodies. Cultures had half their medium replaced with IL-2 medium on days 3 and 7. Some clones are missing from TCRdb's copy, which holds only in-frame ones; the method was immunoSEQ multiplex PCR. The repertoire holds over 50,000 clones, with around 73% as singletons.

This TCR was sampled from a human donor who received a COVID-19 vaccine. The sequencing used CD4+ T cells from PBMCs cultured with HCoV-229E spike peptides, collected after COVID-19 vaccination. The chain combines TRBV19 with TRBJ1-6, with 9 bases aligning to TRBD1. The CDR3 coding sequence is TGTGCCAGTAGTATATTCGGGACAGGGCGGCAGTCACCCCTCCACTTT. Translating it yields CASSIFGTGRQSPLHF. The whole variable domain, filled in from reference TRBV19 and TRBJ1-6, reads DGGITQSPKYLFRKEGQNVTLSCEQNLNHDAMYWYRQDPGQGLRLIYYSQIVNDFQKGDIAEGYSVSREKKESFPLTVTSAQKNPTAFYLCASSIFGTGRQSPLHFGNGTRLTVT.